This T cell receptor beta chain appears in the sequencing data of a study of control samples from healthy donors and cancer patients. Clones were sequenced by immunoSEQ multiplex PCR, and TCRdb holds only the in-frame ones, with some missing. The sample shows tens of thousands of clones, about 82% of them seen only once. The V gene's germline CDR1 is MNHNY and CDR2 SVGAGI (reference sequence). The CDR3 covers 12 residues. V was trimmed by 2 bases and J by 6 bases, leaving 5 bases between them. Specimen: blood. The receptor was derived from a man aged 40-50 years in good health. The rearrangement joins TRBV6-6 to TRBJ2-1; D remains unclear. In DNA, the CDR3 is TGTGCCAGCAGTTACCGGTTCAATGAGCAGTTCTTC. This encodes CASSYRFNEQFF.